These 23 T cell receptor beta chains were sequenced from one sample in a study of neurological immune-mediated disorders. From the 5' RACE reads, TCRdb called clonotypes with MiXCR, one entry per CDR3 protein. Of about 30,000 distinct CDR3 sequences in the sample, around an eighth were seen once. The sample was PBMCs. These receptors were collected from an older woman in good health.

Many counts were recorded for this clonotype. The rearrangement joins TRBV12-3 or TRBV12-4 to TRBJ1-1; D not certain. V lost 8 bases and J lost 6, with 16 bases in between. CDR3 length equals 13 residues. The CDR3, as DNA: TGTGCCAGCGTTCGTGCCCCCAGCCCTGAAGCTTTCTTT. Translated, it gives CASVRAPSPEAFF.

This clonotype was recorded at least ten times. This chain connects TRBV12-3 or TRBV12-4 to TRBJ2-1; D is perhaps TRBD1 (6 bases). Trimming pared 5 bases from V and 10 bases from J, leaving 15 bases between. The CDR3 sequence is 13 residues long. In nucleotides, the CDR3 is TGTGCCAGCAGTCCCGGGACACCCCGGGAGCAGTTCTTC. This encodes CASSPGTPREQFF.

By share, this clonotype ranks as medium-sized (0.01 to 0.1%). The genes are TRBV6-2 or TRBV6-3 and TRBJ1-3, with D possibly being TRBD1 (5 bases). The CDR3 covers 16 residues. The V end was cut by 6 bases, the J end by 0 bases, with 15 bases between. Germline CDR1 is MNHEY and CDR2 is SVGEGT. CDR3 DNA: TGTGCCAGCAGCGCAGGGCGGGCGAGCTCTGGAAACACCATATATTTT. Protein sequence: CASSAGRASSGNTIYF.

This clonotype came up many times. The chain employs TRBV12-3 or TRBV12-4 and TRBJ1-1; D might be TRBD1 (6 bases). The CDR3 contains 15 residues. Trimming cost V 8 bases and J 2 bases, with 18 bases left between them. CDR3 in amino acids: CASRMFQGINTEAFF. In DNA form, the CDR3 reads TGTGCCAGCCGGATGTTTCAGGGGATTAACACTGAAGCTTTCTTT.

This clonotype was detected many times. The gene calls are TRBV7-6 and TRBJ1-3; perhaps TRBD1 as D (5 bases). Germline V gene lookup returns CDR1 SGHVS and CDR2 FNYEAQ. This CDR3 is 16 amino acids long. V was cut by 4 bases and J by 2 bases, with 15 bases left in between. The CDR3 DNA reads as TGTGCCAGCAGCTCCCCCAAGGGGCTCACTGGAAACACCATATATTTT. Translating gives CASSSPKGLTGNTIYF.

This clonotype was detected ten times or more. The chain joins TRBV7-2 to TRBJ2-1, with D perhaps TRBD2 (6 bases). CDR3 length: 15 residues. CDR1 is SGHTA and CDR2 is FQGNSA in the germline V gene. V was trimmed by 0 bases and J by 9 bases, leaving 15 bases between them. The CDR3 loop is CASSLAGGAAAEQFF. CDR3 DNA: TGTGCCAGCAGCTTAGCGGGCGGGGCGGCCGCTGAGCAGTTCTTC.

The CDR3 nucleotides read TGCGCCAGCAGAAAGGGCTCCGAGCAGTACTTC. Protein: CASRKGSEQYF. V and J are TRBV5-1 and TRBJ2-7; D ambiguous. The CDR3 contains 11 residues. Deletions cut 5 bases from V and 6 bases from J, with 9 bases between. Germline CDR1 SGHRS, CDR2 YFSETQ.

This clonotype was seen repeatedly, ten times or more. The CDR3 nucleotides read TGCAGTGCTAGAGATTACATGGGAGGGCTGGAGACCCAGTACTTC. Translating it yields CSARDYMGGLETQYF. The rearrangement links TRBV20-1 to TRBJ2-5, with 7 bases lining up with TRBD2. CDR1 and CDR2 from the germline V gene are DFQATT and SNEGSKA (reference sequence). The CDR3 length is 15 residues. J lost 5 bases, V lost 0 bases, and 9 bases had no gene match.

This clonotype was picked up many times. The rearrangement links TRBV6-6 to TRBJ2-3; D call uncertain. The CDR3 runs 12 residues. V was clipped by 7 bases and J by 2 bases, with 7 bases between them. The germline CDR1 and CDR2 sequences are MNHNY and SVGAGI (reference sequence). The CDR3 region is CASKGPTDTQYF. The CDR3 coding sequence is TGTGCCAGCAAAGGGCCCACAGATACGCAGTATTTT.

This clonotype was seen at least ten times. The chain is built from TRBV7-8 and TRBJ2-1; TRBD1 might be the D (5 bases). Germline V CDR1 and CDR2: SGHVS, FQNEAQ. The V gene lost 7 bases and the J gene lost 4 bases, with 11 bases spanning the gap. This CDR3 is 13 amino acids long. The CDR3 is CASTPGLYNEQFF. In nucleotides, the CDR3 is TGTGCCAGCACTCCAGGGCTTTACAATGAGCAGTTCTTC.

At least ten counts were recorded for this clonotype. The junction departs from the called germline gene at one end, perhaps through a read error. The chain combines TRBV11-2 with TRBJ1-4; perhaps TRBD1 as D (6 bases). CDR1 SGHAT and CDR2 FQNNGV come from the germline V gene. CDR3 length: 17 amino acids. Here the CDR3 DNA reads TGCGCCAGCAGCGAATACCGGGACACTCAAGCCGGGGAAAAACTGTTTTTT. Amino acid sequence: CASSEYRDTQAGEKLFF.

The chain has TRBV7-8 and TRBJ2-1; maybe TRBD1 (6 bases). The ends were cut back, 0 bases at V and 0 bases at J, with 6 bases in the middle. Germline CDR1 and CDR2: SGHVS and FQNEAQ. This CDR3 comprises 15 residues. The CDR3 sequence: CASSLAGASYNEQFF. In nucleotides, the CDR3 is TGTGCCAGCAGCTTAGCGGGGGCCTCCTACAATGAGCAGTTCTTC.

This clonotype was seen many times. The chain is built from TRBV5-1 and TRBJ1-6; 8 bases line up with TRBD1. CDR1 and CDR2 from the germline V gene are SGHRS and YFSETQ. The junction had 3 bases not matched to a gene; V was cut back by 0 bases and J by 7 bases. The CDR3 consists of 15 residues. The CDR3 sequence is CASSLGDRLNSPLHF. The CDR3 DNA follows: TGCGCCAGCAGCTTGGGGGACAGGCTAAATTCACCCCTCCACTTT.

The table lists this clonotype with many counts. The rearrangement uses TRBV5-1 and TRBJ1-1; no firm D call. Germline CDR1 and CDR2: SGHRS and YFSETQ. This CDR3 region has 16 residues. Trimming cost V 4 bases and J 1 base, with 17 bases left between them. The CDR3 protein is CASSPAELATNTEAFF. Here the CDR3 DNA reads TGCGCCAGCAGCCCCGCGGAATTGGCCACGAACACTGAAGCTTTCTTT.

This clonotype was detected many times. This chain links TRBV29-1 with TRBJ2-3; 11 positions agree with TRBD2. V was clipped by 2 bases and J by 4 bases; unmatched bases: 17. CDR3 length equals 19 residues. Germline CDR1 SQVTM, CDR2 ANQGSEA. This chain's CDR3 is CSVEQRGLAGGQVADTQYF. In DNA, the CDR3 is TGCAGCGTTGAACAAAGGGGGCTAGCGGGGGGCCAAGTGGCAGATACGCAGTATTTT.

The table lists this clonotype with many counts. The chain links TRBV7-2 to TRBJ1-4; 9 nucleotides match TRBD1. Germline CDR1 and CDR2: SGHTA and FQGNSA. V dropped 5 bases and J dropped 5; count of bases not matched to a gene: 6. This CDR3 is 15 amino acids long. The CDR3 region is CASSPWTGANEKLFF. The CDR3 bases are TGTGCCAGCAGCCCCTGGACAGGGGCGAATGAAAAACTGTTTTTT.

This clonotype occurred many times. The rearrangement joins TRBV28 to TRBJ2-3, with TRBD2 matching 9 bases. Germline V gene lookup returns CDR1 MDHEN and CDR2 SYDVKM. The V and J ends lost 6 bases and 4 bases, in that order; junction bases with no gene match: 8. The CDR3 loop spans 15 amino acids. The CDR3 loop reads CASSPGLASPDTQYF. The CDR3 nucleotides are TGTGCCAGCAGCCCCGGACTAGCGAGCCCAGATACGCAGTATTTT.

The chain recombines TRBV20-1 with TRBJ1-2, with D perhaps TRBD1 (5 bases). The CDR3 consists of 11 residues. The V gene lost 6 bases and the J gene lost 9 bases, with 14 bases spanning the gap. Germline V gives CDR1 DFQATT, CDR2 SNEGSKA (reference sequence). The CDR3 loop reads CSAFTGVSYTF. CDR3 coding DNA: TGCAGTGCATTTACGGGGGTGAGCTACACCTTC.

The V gene is TRBV20-1, the J gene TRBJ2-7; D might be TRBD2 (5 bases). Germline assignment: CDR1 DFQATT and CDR2 SNEGSKA (reference sequence). CDR3 length equals 12 residues. The germline V and J ends were trimmed by 1 base and 7 bases, with 11 bases remaining between them. Here the CDR3 reads CSARGLSGEQYF. The CDR3 DNA is TGCAGTGCTAGAGGACTATCGGGGGAGCAGTACTTC.

This clonotype was recorded many times. This sequence joins TRBV9 and TRBJ1-1; TRBD1 agrees at 7 bases. Unmatched junction bases numbered 6, after V lost 3 bases and J lost 4 bases. The CDR3 runs to 14 residues. Germline V gene data show CDR1 as SGDLS and CDR2 as YYNGEE. The CDR3 sequence is CASSALQGSTEAFF. DNA of the CDR3: TGTGCCAGCAGCGCCCTACAGGGGTCCACTGAAGCTTTCTTT.

This clonotype has a handful of counts. V is TRBV7-8 and J is TRBJ2-1; 12 bases agree with TRBD2. CDR1 and CDR2 (germline): SGHVS, FQNEAQ. The CDR3 is 15 residues long. The V segment lost 4 bases and the J segment 7 bases; nucleotides outside the gene matches: 5. CDR3 nucleotides: TGTGCCAGCAGCTCTCCCGGGACTAGCGGGAATGAGCAGTTCTTC. Translating it yields CASSSPGTSGNEQFF.

This clonotype is classed as medium-sized. The chain recombines TRBV12-3 or TRBV12-4 with TRBJ2-7; 10 nucleotides match TRBD1. Trimming cost V 5 bases and J 5 bases; bases outside gene matches: 18. This CDR3 is built from 18 residues. The chain's CDR3 is CASSPFFIGTGVMHEQYF. The CDR3 bases are TGTGCCAGCAGTCCTTTTTTCATTGGGACAGGGGTGATGCACGAGCAGTACTTC.

This clonotype was recorded at least ten times. The V call is TRBV5-5, the J call TRBJ1-6, with 7 bases identical to TRBD1. Germline V gene data show CDR1 as SGHKS and CDR2 as YYEKEE (reference sequence). There are 15 residues in the CDR3. J lost 8 bases, V lost 4 bases, and 9 bases had no gene match. CDR3 nucleotides: TGTGCCAGCAGCCCCTCGGCCAGGGGGTATTCACCCCTCCACTTT. Translating gives CASSPSARGYSPLHF.